Given below is one T cell receptor beta chain in context. The data are from a study of CD8+CD57+ T cells in acquired aplastic anemia. The CDR3 is 13 residues long. From germline, CDR1 is SGHTA and CDR2 FQGNSA. Trimming cost V 1 base and J 5 bases, with 9 bases left between them. Patients chosen for sequencing had shown CD8+CD57+ cell expansion by flow cytometry. Everyone among the patients had severe acquired aplastic anemia. The study profiled TCR beta VDJ and CDR3 using genomic DNA as template. In TCRdb, the reads were re-called with MiXCR into one record per CDR3 protein. The repertoire holds around 290,000 distinct CDR3 sequences, with roughly 53% as singletons.

The chain recombines TRBV7-2 with TRBJ2-7, with D uncertain. This receptor was identified in a human donor with aplastic anemia. Material: sorted CD4+, CD8+, or CD8+CD57+ T cells (not recorded which) from PBMCs. The CDR3 DNA sequence: TGTGCCAGCAGCTTAGGTCCGCGGAACGAGCAGTACTTC. It specifies CASSLGPRNEQYF.